The subject of this entry is one T cell receptor (beta chain). This clone was counted a few times. No antigen is known for it. It has no much larger one-base neighbor in the sample; base qualities were not kept. The germline V gene encodes CDR1 GTSNPN and CDR2 SVGIG (reference sequence). The cysteine opens and the phenylalanine closes a CDR3 of 14 amino acids. The read is trimmed to its CDR3 DNA, 42 bases read in frame from base 1. V is cut by 4 bases and J by 1 base, and the space between the germline ends is 13 bases. The source of the sample is a study of beta chain features in type 1 diabetes (dated 2018 in TCRdb). Background for the entire study: Mean age, gender distribution, total cell number and subset yield did not differ between patients and healthy donors. Regulatory and stem cell-like memory subsets were obtained from only 8 patients and roughly 8 healthy donors, while naive and central memory subsets were obtained from all 28 donors. Across all samples, 107,917,701 sorted cells were examined, and cell number per subset correlated strongly with RNA yield. In the study, TCRB repertoires of sorted circulating CD4+ T cell subsets from recently diagnosed type 1 diabetes patients were compared with those of matched healthy donors.

Each donor gave one peripheral blood draw, averaging approximately 0.11 L, which was collected into heparinised tubes. Naive, central memory, regulatory and stem cell-like memory CD4+ T cells were sorted on a BD FACSAria II using a panel including CD45RO, CCR7, CD25, CD127, CD95 and CD27. Purity was above 95% for every sorted population. PBMCs were isolated immediately by Lymphoprep density gradient centrifugation and stained directly without culture. To minimize batch effects, samples were stained and sorted in pairs, one healthy donor with one patient per experiment. Beyond this particular receptor, the publication reports: The naive, central memory and regulatory TCRB repertoires appeared to resemble one another more closely among patients than among healthy donors. At VDJ recombination sites, type 1 diabetes patients had fewer insertions and more deleted nucleotides, which implies abnormalities in thymic rearrangement. In all four CD4+ subsets, TCRB CDR3 length was moderately but significantly shorter in type 1 diabetes patients. Because cDNA rather than genomic DNA was sequenced, highly expressing activated cells could have been over-represented, although no difference in activation and CD3 levels was found between groups. Because the HLA sub-analyses included only small numbers of individuals, any influence of HLA type on TCRB rearrangement was left unresolved. Shorter templates might be favored by PCR, yet because patient and control samples were amplified and corrected together, any such skew would affect both groups equally.

The entire isolated RNA was reverse transcribed using the High Capacity cDNA Reverse Transcription Kit, and thus expressed TCRB transcripts were sequenced. Naive, central memory and regulatory T cell samples underwent deep immunoSEQ sequencing, averaging roughly 3.5 million total reads per sample. Sorted cells were lysed in RLT buffer and RNA was extracted with DNase-treated RNeasy Micro or Mini kits, depending on cell number. Each cell subset was processed on its own to prevent cross-contamination, while patient and healthy donor samples were processed together. Using the immunoSEQ multiplex PCR, TCRB sequences were amplified from cDNA into 87-bp fragments spanning the CDR3 region. Amplicons were sequenced on the Illumina HiSeq platform. In the paper's pipeline: Synthetic template baselines were used to correct PCR bias computationally, reads within Hamming distance 2 were collapsed, and singletons that could not be merged were discarded. Reads were aligned against IMGT so that V, D and J genes, CDR3 length and insertions or deletions at six rearrangement sites could be assigned. Within each subset, clonotype counts were normalized to the number of sorted cells before true diversity and Gini coefficients were calculated with the tcR R package. The overlap coefficient, calculated on TCRB nucleotide sequences, was used to quantify repertoire sharing. What TCRdb holds here is the immuneACCESS table cut down to in-frame rearrangements. Part of the clones is not present; checked against another copy, under half of the missing clones reflect an unresolved V gene, and the others are unexplained. That table furnishes V, J and clone size, whereas the DNA furnished D and trimming. Here the sample has 140,000 or so clones; around a tenth occur a single time. Clones ranked in the top ten supply approximately 0.68% of the sample.

The sequence came from a man between 18 and 35 years old in good health. This chain is built from TRBV30 and TRBJ1-2, with TRBD1 tentatively as D gene (5 bases match). The sequenced sample consisted of central memory CD4+ T cells from blood. The DNA sequence is TGTGCCTGGACCCCGGACACCAGTAACTATGGCTACACCTTC. This is translated as CAWTPDTSNYGYTF.